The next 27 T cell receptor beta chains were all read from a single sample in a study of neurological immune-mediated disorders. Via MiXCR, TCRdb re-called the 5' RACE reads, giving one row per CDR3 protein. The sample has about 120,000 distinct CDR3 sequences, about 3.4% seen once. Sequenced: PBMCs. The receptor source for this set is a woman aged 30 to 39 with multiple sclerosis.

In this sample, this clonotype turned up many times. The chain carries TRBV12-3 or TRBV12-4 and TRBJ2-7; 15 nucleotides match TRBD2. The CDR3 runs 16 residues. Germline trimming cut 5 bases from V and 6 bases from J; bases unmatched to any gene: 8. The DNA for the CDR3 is TGTGCCAGCAGTACACACTGGACTAGCGGGAGGGTCGAGCAGTACTTC. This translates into CASSTHWTSGRVEQYF.

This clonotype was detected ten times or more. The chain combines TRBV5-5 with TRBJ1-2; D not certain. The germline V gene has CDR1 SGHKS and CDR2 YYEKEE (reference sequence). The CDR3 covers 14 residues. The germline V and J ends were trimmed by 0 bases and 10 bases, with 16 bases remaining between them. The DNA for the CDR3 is TGTGCCAGCAGCTTGGACCTAGAGACACAGAACTACACCTTC. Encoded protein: CASSLDLETQNYTF.

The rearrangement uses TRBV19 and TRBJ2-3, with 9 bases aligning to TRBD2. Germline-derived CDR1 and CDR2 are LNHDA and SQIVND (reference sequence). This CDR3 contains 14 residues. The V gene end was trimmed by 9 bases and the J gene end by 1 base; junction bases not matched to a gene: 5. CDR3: CASCRTSGTDTQYF. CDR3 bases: TGTGCCAGCTGCAGGACTAGCGGCACAGATACGCAGTATTTT.

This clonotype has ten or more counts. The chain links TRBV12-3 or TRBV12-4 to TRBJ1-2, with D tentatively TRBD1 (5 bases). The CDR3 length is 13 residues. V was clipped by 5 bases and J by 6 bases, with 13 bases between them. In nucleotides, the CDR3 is TGTGCCAGCAGTCCCCTCAGGACAAATGGCTACACCTTC. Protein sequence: CASSPLRTNGYTF.

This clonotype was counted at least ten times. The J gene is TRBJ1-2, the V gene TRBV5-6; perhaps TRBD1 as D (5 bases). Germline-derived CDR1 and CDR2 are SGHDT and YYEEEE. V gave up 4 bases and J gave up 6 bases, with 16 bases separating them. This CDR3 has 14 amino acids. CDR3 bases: TGTGCCAGCAGCCAGGGTTTACTGACGGATGGCTACACCTTC. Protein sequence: CASSQGLLTDGYTF.

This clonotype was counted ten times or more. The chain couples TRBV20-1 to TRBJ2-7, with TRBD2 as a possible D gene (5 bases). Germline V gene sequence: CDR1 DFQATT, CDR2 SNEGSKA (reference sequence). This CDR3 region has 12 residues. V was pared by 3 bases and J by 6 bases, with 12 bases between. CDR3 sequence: CSASDLRGEQYF. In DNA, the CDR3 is TGCAGTGCTAGTGATCTACGGGGCGAGCAGTACTTC.

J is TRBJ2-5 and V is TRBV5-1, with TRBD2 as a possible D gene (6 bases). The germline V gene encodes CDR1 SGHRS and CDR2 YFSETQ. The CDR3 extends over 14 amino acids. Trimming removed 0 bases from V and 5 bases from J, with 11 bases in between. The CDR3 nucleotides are TGCGCCAGCAGCTTGGCCGGGAGCTACGAGACCCAGTACTTC. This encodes CASSLAGSYETQYF. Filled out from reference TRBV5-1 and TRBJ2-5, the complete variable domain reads KAGVTQTPRYLIKTRGQQVTLSCSPISGHRSVSWYQQTPGQGLQFLFEYFSETQRNKGNFPGRFSGRQFSNSRSEMNVSTLELGDSALYLCASSLAGSYETQYFGPGTRLLVL.

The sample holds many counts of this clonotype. Here the CDR3 DNA reads TGTGCCAGCAGAGGACAGCTCAATCAGCCCCAGCATTTT. Translating gives CASRGQLNQPQHF. This chain links TRBV6-5 with TRBJ1-5; TRBD1 is a possible D gene (6 bases). The CDR3 contains 13 residues. V was clipped by 6 bases and J by 3 bases, with 9 bases between them. Per germline, CDR1 MNHEY and CDR2 SVGAGI.

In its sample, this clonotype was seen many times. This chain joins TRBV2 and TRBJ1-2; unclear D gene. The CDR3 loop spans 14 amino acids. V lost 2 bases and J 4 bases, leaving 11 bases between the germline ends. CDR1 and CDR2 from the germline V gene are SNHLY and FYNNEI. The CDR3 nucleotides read TGTGCCAGCAGTGAACGGTCGGGTGCCTATGGCTACACCTTC. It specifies CASSERSGAYGYTF.

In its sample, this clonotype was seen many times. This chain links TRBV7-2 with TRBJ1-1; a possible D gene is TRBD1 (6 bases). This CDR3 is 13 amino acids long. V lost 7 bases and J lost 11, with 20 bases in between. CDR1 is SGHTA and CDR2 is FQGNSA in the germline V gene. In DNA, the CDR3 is TGTGCCAGCAACCCCCCAGGGGCCCTACGGGCTTTCTTT. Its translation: CASNPPGALRAFF. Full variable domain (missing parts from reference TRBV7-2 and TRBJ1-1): GAGVSQSPSNKVTEKGKDVELRCDPISGHTALYWYRQSLGQGLEFLIYFQGNSAPDKSGLPSDRFSAERTGGSVSTLTIQRTQQEDSAVYLCASNPPGALRAFFGQGTRLTVV.

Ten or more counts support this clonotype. The CDR3 loop reads CASSPGRVLDEQFF. DNA for the CDR3: TGCGCCAGCAGCCCTGGCAGGGTCCTCGATGAGCAGTTCTTC. The gene calls are TRBV5-1 and TRBJ2-1; possibly TRBD1 for D (5 bases). The CDR3 runs to 14 residues. With 4 bases removed from V and 8 bases from J, the gap between germline ends came to 16 bases. Per germline, CDR1 SGHRS and CDR2 YFSETQ.

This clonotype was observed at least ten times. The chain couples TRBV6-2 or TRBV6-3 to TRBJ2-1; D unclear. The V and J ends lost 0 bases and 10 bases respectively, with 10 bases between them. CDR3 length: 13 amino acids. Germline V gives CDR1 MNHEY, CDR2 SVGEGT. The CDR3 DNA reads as TGTGCCAGCAGTTACTCGAGTCTCGGGGAGCAGTTCTTC. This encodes CASSYSSLGEQFF.

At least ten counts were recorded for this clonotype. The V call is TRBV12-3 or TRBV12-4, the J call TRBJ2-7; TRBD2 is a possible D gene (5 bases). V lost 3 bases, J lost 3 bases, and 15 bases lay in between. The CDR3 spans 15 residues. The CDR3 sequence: CASSFIWTGIYEQYF. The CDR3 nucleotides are TGTGCCAGCAGTTTCATCTGGACCGGGATCTACGAGCAGTACTTC.

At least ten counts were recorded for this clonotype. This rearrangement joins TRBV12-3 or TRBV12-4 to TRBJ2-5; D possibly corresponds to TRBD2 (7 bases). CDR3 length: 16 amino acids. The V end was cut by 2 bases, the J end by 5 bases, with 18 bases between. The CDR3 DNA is TGTGCCAGCAGTTTACGTGTGTGGGGGGGCCGGGAGACCCAGTACTTC. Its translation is CASSLRVWGGRETQYF.

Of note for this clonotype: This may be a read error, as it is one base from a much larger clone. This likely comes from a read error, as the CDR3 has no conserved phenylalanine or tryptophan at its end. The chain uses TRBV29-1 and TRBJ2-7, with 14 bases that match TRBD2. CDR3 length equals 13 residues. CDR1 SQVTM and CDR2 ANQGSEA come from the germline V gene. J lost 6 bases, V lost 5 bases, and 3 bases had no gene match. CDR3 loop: CSVWGLAGVEQYC. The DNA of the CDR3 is TGCAGCGTTTGGGGACTAGCGGGAGTCGAGCAGTACTGC.

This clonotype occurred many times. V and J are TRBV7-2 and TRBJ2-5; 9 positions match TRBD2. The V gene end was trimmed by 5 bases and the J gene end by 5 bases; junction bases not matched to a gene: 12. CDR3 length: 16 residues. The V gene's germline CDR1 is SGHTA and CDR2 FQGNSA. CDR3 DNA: TGTGCCAGCAGCGGAATGGCGGGGGGGCCCGTCGAGACCCAGTACTTC. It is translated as CASSGMAGGPVETQYF.

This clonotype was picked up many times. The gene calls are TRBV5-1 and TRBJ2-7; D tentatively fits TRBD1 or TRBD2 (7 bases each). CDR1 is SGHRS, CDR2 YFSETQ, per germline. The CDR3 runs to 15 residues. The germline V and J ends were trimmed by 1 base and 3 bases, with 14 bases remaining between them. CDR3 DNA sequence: TGCGCCAGCAGCTTGACAGGGGAGGGGGTCTACGAGCAGTACTTC. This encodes CASSLTGEGVYEQYF.

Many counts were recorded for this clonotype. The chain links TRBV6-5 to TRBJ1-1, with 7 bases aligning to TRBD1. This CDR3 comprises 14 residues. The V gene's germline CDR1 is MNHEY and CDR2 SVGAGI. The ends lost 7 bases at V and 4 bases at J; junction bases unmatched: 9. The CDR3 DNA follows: TGTGCCAGCAAAGAAGGGGGCTTAGGCACTGAAGCTTTCTTT. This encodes CASKEGGLGTEAFF.

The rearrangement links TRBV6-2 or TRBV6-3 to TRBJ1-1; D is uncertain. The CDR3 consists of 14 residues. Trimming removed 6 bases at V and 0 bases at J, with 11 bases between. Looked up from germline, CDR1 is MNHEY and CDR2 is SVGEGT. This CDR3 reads CASSPYHMNTEAFF. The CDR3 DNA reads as TGTGCCAGCAGCCCTTATCACATGAACACTGAAGCTTTCTTT.

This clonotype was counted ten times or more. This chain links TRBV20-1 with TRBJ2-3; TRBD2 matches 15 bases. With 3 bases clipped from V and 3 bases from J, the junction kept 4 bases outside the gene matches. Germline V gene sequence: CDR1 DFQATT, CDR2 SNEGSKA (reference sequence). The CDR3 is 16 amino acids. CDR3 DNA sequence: TGCAGTGCTAGCGGGACTAGCGGGGGGAGGACAGATACGCAGTATTTT. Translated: CSASGTSGGRTDTQYF.

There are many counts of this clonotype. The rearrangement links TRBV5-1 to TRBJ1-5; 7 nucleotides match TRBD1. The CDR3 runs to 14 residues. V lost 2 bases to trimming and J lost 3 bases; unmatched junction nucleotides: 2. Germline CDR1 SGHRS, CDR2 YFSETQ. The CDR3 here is CASSLTGDNQPQHF. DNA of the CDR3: TGCGCCAGCAGCTTAACAGGGGACAATCAGCCCCAGCATTTT.

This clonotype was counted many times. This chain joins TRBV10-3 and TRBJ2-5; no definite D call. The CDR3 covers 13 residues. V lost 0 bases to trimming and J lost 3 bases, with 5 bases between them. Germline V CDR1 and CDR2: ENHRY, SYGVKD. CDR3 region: CAISESTEETQYF. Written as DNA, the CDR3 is TGTGCCATCAGTGAGTCAACGGAAGAGACCCAGTACTTC.

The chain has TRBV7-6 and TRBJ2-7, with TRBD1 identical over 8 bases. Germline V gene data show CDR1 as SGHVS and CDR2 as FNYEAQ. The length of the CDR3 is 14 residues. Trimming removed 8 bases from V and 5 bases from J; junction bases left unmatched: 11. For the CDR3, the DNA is TGTGCCAGCGGCCCCGGACAGGGTGTCCACGAGCAGTACTTC. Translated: CASGPGQGVHEQYF.

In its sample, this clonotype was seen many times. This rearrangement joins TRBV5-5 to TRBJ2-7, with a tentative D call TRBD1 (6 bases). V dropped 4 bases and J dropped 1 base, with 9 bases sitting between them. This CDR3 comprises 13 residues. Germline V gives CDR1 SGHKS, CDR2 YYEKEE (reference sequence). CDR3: CASSHRESYEQYF. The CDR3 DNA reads TGTGCCAGCAGCCACAGGGAATCCTACGAGCAGTACTTC. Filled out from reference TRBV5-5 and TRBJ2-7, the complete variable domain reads DAGVTQSPTHLIKTRGQQVTLRCSPISGHKSVSWYQQVLGQGPQFIFQYYEKEERGRGNFPDRFSARQFPNYSSELNVNALLLGDSALYLCASSHRESYEQYFGPGTRLTVT.

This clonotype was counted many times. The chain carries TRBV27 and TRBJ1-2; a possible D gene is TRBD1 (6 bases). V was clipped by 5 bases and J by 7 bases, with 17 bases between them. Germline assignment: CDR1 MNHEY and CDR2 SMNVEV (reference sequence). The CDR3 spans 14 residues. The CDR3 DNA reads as TGTGCCAGCAGTCCATACAGGGAAACCGGTGGCTACACCTTC. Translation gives CASSPYRETGGYTF.

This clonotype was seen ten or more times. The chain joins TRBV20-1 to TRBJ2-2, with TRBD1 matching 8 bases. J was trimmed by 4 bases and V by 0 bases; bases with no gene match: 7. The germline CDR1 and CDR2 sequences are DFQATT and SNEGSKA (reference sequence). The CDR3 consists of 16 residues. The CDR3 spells CSARDPQGGGTGELFF. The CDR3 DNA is TGCAGTGCTAGAGATCCACAGGGGGGTGGCACCGGGGAGCTGTTTTTT.

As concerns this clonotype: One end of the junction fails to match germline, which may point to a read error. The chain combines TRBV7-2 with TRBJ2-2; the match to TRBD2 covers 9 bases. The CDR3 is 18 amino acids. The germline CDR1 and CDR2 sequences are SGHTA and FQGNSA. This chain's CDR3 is CASSLRASGVLNTRELFF. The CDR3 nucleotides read TGTGCCAGTAGCTTAAGGGCTAGCGGGGTGTTAAACACCAGGGAGCTGTTTTTT. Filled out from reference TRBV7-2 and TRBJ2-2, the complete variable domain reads GAGVSQSPSNKVTEKGKDVELRCDPISGHTALYWYRQSLGQGLEFLIYFQGNSAPDKSGLPSDRFSAERTGGSVSTLTIQRTQQEDSAVYLCASSLRASGVLNTRELFFGEGSRLTVL.